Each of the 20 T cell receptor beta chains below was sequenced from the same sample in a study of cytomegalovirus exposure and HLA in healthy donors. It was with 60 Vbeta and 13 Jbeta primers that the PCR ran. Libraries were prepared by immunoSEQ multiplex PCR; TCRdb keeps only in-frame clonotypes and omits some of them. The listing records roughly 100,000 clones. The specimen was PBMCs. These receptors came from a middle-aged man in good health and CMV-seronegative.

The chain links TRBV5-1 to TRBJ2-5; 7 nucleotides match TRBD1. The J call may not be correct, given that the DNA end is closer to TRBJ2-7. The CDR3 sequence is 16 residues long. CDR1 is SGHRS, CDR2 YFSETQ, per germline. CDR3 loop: CASSELQGRRSYEQYF. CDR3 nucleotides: TGCGCCAGCAGCGAGTTACAGGGGCGACGTTCCTACGAGCAGTACTTC.

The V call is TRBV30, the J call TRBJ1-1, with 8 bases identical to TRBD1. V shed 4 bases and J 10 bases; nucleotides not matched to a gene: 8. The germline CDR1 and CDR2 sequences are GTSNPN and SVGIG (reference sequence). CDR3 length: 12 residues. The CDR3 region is CAWTPGGERAFF. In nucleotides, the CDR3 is TGTGCCTGGACCCCAGGGGGCGAAAGAGCTTTCTTT.

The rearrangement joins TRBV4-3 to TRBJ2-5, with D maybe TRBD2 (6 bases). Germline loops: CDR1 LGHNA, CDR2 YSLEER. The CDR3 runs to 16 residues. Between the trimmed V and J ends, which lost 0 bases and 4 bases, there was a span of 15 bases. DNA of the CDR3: TGCGCCAGCAGCCAAGAGGTCGCGGAGGGGAGAGAGACCCAGTACTTC. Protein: CASSQEVAEGRETQYF.

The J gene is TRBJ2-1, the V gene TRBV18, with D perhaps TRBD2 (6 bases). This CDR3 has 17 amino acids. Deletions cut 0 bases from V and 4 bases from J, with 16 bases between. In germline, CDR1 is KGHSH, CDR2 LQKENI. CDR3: CASSPPGSGGDYNEQFF. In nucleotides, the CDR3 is TGTGCCAGCTCACCACCGGGTAGCGGAGGAGATTACAATGAGCAGTTCTTC.

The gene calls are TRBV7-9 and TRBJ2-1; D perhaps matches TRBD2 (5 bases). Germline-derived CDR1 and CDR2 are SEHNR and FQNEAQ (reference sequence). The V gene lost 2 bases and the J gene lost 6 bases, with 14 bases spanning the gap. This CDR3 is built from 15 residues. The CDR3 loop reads CASSLLVGNINEQFF. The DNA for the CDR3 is TGTGCCAGCAGCTTACTTGTCGGGAACATCAATGAGCAGTTCTTC.

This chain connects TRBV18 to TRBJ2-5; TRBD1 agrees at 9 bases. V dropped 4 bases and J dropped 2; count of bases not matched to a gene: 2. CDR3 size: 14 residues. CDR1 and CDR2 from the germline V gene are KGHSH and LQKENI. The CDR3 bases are TGTGCCAGCTCACTCGGACAGGGGCAAGAGACCCAGTACTTC. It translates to CASSLGQGQETQYF.

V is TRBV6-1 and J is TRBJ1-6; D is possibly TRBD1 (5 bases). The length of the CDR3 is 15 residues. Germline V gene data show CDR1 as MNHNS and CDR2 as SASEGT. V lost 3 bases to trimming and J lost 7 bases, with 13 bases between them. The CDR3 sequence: CASSEKGSENSPLHF. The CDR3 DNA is TGTGCCAGCAGTGAGAAGGGGTCAGAGAATTCACCCCTCCACTTT.

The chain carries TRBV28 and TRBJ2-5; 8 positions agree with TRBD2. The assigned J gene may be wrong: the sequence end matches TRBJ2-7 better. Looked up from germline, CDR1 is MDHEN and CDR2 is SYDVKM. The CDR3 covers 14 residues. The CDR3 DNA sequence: TGTGCCACTGCACGAGCGGGAGTTTCCTACGAGCAGTACTTC. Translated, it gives CATARAGVSYEQYF.

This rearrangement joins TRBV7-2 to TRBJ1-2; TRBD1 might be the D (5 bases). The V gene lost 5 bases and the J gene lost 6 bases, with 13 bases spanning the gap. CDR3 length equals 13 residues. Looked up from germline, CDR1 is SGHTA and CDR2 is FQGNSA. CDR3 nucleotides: TGTGCCAGCAGCGAGCACGGGGGGAATGGCTACACCTTC. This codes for CASSEHGGNGYTF.

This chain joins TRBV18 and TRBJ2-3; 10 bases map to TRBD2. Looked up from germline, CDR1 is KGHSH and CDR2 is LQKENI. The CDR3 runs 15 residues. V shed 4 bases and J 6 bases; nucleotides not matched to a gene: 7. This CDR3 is CASSRTSGEMDTQYF. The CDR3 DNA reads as TGTGCCAGCTCACGGACTAGCGGAGAGATGGATACGCAGTATTTT.

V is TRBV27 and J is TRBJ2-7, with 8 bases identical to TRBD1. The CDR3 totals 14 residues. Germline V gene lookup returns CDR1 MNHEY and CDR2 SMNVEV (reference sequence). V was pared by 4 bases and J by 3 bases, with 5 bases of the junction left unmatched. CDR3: CASSWAGGSYEQYF. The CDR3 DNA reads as TGTGCCAGCAGTTGGGCAGGGGGCAGCTACGAGCAGTACTTC.

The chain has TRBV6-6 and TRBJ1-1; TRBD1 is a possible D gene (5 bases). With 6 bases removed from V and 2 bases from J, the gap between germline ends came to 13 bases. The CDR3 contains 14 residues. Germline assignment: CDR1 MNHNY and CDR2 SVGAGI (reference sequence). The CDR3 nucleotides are TGTGCCAGCAGGACCGCGGGGCGCAACACTGAAGCTTTCTTT. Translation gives CASRTAGRNTEAFF.

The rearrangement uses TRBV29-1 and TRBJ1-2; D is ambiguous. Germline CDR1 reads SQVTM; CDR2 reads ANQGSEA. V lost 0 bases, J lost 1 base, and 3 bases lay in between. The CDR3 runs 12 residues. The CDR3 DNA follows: TGCAGCGTTGAAGAGAGTAACTATGGCTACACCTTC. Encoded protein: CSVEESNYGYTF.

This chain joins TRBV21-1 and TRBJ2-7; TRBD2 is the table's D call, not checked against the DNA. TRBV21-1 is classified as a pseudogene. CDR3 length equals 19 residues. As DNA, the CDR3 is TGTGCCAGCAGCAAAGTTGGCGGCGATCCGCCCAGCGGGAAATCCGAGCAGTACTTC. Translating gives CASSKVGGDPPSGKSEQYF.

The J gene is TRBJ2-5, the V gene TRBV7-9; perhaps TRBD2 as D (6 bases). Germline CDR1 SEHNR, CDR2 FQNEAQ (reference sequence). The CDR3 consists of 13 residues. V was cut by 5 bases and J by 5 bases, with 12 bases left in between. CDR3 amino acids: CASSQAGWETQYF. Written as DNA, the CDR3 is TGTGCCAGCAGCCAAGCGGGTTGGGAGACCCAGTACTTC.

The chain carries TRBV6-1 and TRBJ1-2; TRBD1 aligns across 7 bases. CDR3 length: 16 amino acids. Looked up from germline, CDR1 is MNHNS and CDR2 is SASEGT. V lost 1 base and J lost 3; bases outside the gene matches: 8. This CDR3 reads CASSEGLGGQYYGYTF. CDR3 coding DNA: TGTGCCAGCAGTGAAGGTCTGGGGGGACAGTACTATGGCTACACCTTC.

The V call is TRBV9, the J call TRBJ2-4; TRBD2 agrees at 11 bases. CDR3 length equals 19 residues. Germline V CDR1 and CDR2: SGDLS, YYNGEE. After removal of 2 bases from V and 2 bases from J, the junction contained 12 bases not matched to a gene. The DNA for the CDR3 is TGTGCCAGCAGCGTCTACCCTTATACTAGCGGGAGTTCCAAAAACATTCAGTACTTC. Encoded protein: CASSVYPYTSGSSKNIQYF.

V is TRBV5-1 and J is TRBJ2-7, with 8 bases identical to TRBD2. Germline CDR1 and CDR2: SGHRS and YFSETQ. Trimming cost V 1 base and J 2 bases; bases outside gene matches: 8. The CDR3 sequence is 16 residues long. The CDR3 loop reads CASSLRTGGMAYEQYF. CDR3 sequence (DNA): TGCGCCAGCAGCTTGCGAACGGGGGGGATGGCCTACGAGCAGTACTTC.

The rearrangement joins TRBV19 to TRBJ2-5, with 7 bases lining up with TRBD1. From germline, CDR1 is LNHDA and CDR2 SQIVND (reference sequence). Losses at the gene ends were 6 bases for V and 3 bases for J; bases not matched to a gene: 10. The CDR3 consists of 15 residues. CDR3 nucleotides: TGTGCCAGTAGCCCAGACAGGGTGGGGGAAGAGACCCAGTACTTC. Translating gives CASSPDRVGEETQYF.

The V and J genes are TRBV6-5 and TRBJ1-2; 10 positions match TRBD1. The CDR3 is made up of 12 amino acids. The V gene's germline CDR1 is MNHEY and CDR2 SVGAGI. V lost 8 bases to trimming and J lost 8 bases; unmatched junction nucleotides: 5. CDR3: CASYGQGDGYTF. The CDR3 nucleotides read TGTGCCAGCTATGGACAGGGGGACGGCTACACCTTC.